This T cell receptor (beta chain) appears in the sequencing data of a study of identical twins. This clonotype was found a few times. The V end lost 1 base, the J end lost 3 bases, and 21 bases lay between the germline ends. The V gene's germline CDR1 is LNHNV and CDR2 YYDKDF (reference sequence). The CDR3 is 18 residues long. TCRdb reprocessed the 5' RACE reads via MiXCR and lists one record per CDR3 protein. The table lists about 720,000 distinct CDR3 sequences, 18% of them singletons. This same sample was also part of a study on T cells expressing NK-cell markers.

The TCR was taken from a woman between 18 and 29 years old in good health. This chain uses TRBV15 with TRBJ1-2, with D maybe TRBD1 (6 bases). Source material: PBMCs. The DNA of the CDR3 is TGTGCCACCAGCAGAGGTTTGGGGGCGAGCGCCGGTGACTATGGCTACACCTTC. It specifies CATSRGLGASAGDYGYTF.